The 32 T cell receptor beta chains given below trace back to one sample, sequenced in a study of human T cells and chemical hapten exposure. Time point denoted: patch test 1, 2 weeks after DPC sensitization. Specified treatment: therapeutic diphenylcyclopropenone sensitization with weekly scalp DPC. TCRdb re-derived calls from the RACE reads in MiXCR, one entry per CDR3 protein. The repertoire includes roughly 70,000 distinct CDR3 sequences, 32% of them detected once, and nearly 9% sits in the top ten. Sequenced material: whole blood, taken in connection with sensitization to the hapten diphenylcyclopropenone (DPC). The receptors were sampled from a man aged 35 to 55 with alopecia areata. Some clones in this sample may be carry-over from other donors' samples.

This clonotype has ten or more counts. The J gene is TRBJ2-6, the V gene TRBV5-1; the D is unclear. Germline values: CDR1 SGHRS, CDR2 YFSETQ. This CDR3 region has 17 residues. V was shortened by 0 bases and J by 0 bases, with 10 bases between the two germline ends. CDR3 in amino acids: CASSLGLLNSGANVLTF. In nucleotides, the CDR3 is TGCGCCAGCAGCTTGGGACTCCTGAACTCTGGGGCCAACGTCCTGACTTTC.

The chain joins TRBV28 to TRBJ2-1; TRBD1 matches at 7 bases. The CDR3 covers 15 residues. The germline V gene encodes CDR1 MDHEN and CDR2 SYDVKM. V gave up 6 bases and J gave up 12 bases; unmatched junction bases: 17. DNA of the CDR3: TGTGCCAGCAGGGCCGGGACAGTCAGGAGTTTGTGGCAGTTCTTC. This gives the protein CASRAGTVRSLWQFF.

V gene TRBV20-1 combines with J gene TRBJ1-4; the match to TRBD1 covers 9 bases. This CDR3 region has 14 residues. The V and J ends lost 5 bases and 7 bases, in that order; junction bases with no gene match: 8. Germline V gene sequence: CDR1 DFQATT, CDR2 SNEGSKA (reference sequence). This CDR3 is CSAYGTGRSEKLFF. The CDR3 DNA reads TGCAGTGCTTATGGGACAGGGAGAAGTGAAAAACTGTTTTTT.

This clonotype was seen a single time. The chain has TRBV28 and TRBJ2-7; 10 bases align to TRBD1. V dropped 5 bases and J dropped 6; count of bases not matched to a gene: 25. Germline CDR1 MDHEN, CDR2 SYDVKM. The CDR3 loop spans 20 amino acids. The CDR3: CASSPPLAFGRDRGFVEQYF. In nucleotides, the CDR3 is TGTGCCAGCAGTCCCCCCCTAGCGTTTGGGCGGGACAGGGGATTCGTCGAGCAGTACTTC.

The chain carries TRBV15 and TRBJ2-4; D is possibly TRBD1 (5 bases). V lost 1 base, J lost 3 bases, and 7 bases lay in between. This CDR3 spans 14 amino acids. Germline loops: CDR1 LNHNV, CDR2 YYDKDF (reference sequence). CDR3: CATSRGGSKNIQYF. CDR3 sequence (DNA): TGTGCCACCAGCAGAGGGGGCAGCAAAAACATTCAGTACTTC.

V and J are TRBV7-8 and TRBJ2-5, with D possibly being TRBD2 (6 bases). Trimming removed 4 bases from V and 1 base from J, with 10 bases in between. Germline V CDR1 and CDR2: SGHVS, FQNEAQ. The CDR3 has 14 amino acids. This chain's CDR3 is CASSSWDFQETQYF. CDR3 nucleotide sequence: TGTGCCAGCAGCTCCTGGGACTTCCAAGAGACCCAGTACTTC.

This clonotype was detected only a few times. This chain connects TRBV20-1 to TRBJ1-6, with D possibly TRBD1 on 6 matching bases. V lost 3 bases, J lost 8 bases, and 8 bases lay in between. The CDR3 spans 12 residues. Germline V gene sequence: CDR1 DFQATT, CDR2 SNEGSKA (reference sequence). CDR3 in DNA: TGCAGTGCTAGGGACAGAGATTCACCCCTCCACTTT. It is translated as CSARDRDSPLHF.

This clonotype was seen only a few times. The V call is TRBV12-3 or TRBV12-4, the J call TRBJ1-2; 7 bases are a match to TRBD1. The ends lost 6 bases at V and 0 bases at J; junction bases unmatched: 10. The CDR3 is 16 amino acids. CDR3 bases: TGTGCCAGCAGGCTCACAGGGGCCCGAACTAACTATGGCTACACCTTC. Translated, it gives CASRLTGARTNYGYTF.

The V gene is TRBV12-3 or TRBV12-4, the J gene TRBJ2-3; D possibly corresponds to TRBD2 (6 bases). CDR3 length: 16 amino acids. Deletions cut 6 bases from V and 0 bases from J, with 16 bases between. CDR3 in amino acids: CASRSLAGTSTDTQYF. CDR3 nucleotide sequence: TGTGCCAGCAGGTCCCTGGCAGGGACTAGCACAGATACGCAGTATTTT.

This chain joins TRBV10-3 and TRBJ2-2, with no clear D. Per the germline V gene, CDR1 is ENHRY and CDR2 is SYGVKD. Trimming took 2 bases from V and 7 from J, leaving 8 bases between them. This CDR3 has 13 residues. CDR3 sequence: CAISEEHSGELFF. The CDR3 bases are TGTGCCATCAGTGAGGAACACAGCGGGGAGCTGTTTTTT.

The chain joins TRBV10-3 to TRBJ2-6; D ambiguous. Looked up from germline, CDR1 is ENHRY and CDR2 is SYGVKD. The V and J ends lost 0 bases and 0 bases respectively, with 3 bases between them. The CDR3 is 15 amino acids. The CDR3 sequence: CAISESDSGANVLTF. The CDR3 DNA reads as TGTGCCATCAGTGAGTCGGACTCTGGGGCCAACGTCCTGACTTTC.

The gene calls are TRBV20-1 and TRBJ2-2; maybe TRBD2 (6 bases). V was cut by 0 bases and J by 1 base, with 15 bases left in between. The germline V gene encodes CDR1 DFQATT and CDR2 SNEGSKA (reference sequence). The CDR3 sequence is 17 residues long. In DNA, the CDR3 is TGCAGTGCTAGAGATCTGCACGGGGGAGGGAACACCGGGGAGCTGTTTTTT. Its translation is CSARDLHGGGNTGELFF.

This clonotype was counted ten times or more. The V and J genes are TRBV25-1 and TRBJ2-6; D not certain. The CDR3 is made up of 14 amino acids. Germline CDR1 reads MGHDK; CDR2 reads SYGVNS. Trimming shortened V by 7 bases and J by 2 bases, and 9 bases separated the two germline ends. The CDR3 is CASTTQAGANVLTF. The CDR3 DNA sequence: TGTGCCAGCACCACCCAGGCTGGGGCCAACGTCCTGACTTTC. Based on the CDR3 plus reference TRBV25-1 and TRBJ2-6, the full variable domain is EADIYQTPRYLVIGTGKKITLECSQTMGHDKMYWYQQDPGMELHLIHYSYGVNSTEKGDLSSESTVSRIRTEHFPLTLESARPSHTSQYLCASTTQAGANVLTFGAGSRLTVL.

The rearrangement links TRBV28 to TRBJ2-3; D uncertain. Per germline, CDR1 MDHEN and CDR2 SYDVKM. V shed 5 bases and J shed 6 bases, with 12 bases lying between them. This CDR3 comprises 13 residues. Here the CDR3 reads CASSTTVLDTQYF. CDR3 sequence (DNA): TGTGCCAGCAGTACCACCGTCTTGGATACGCAGTATTTT.

The J gene is TRBJ2-1, the V gene TRBV9; D unresolved. V dropped 3 bases and J dropped 3 bases, with 4 bases sitting between them. The CDR3 sequence is 12 residues long. Looked up from germline, CDR1 is SGDLS and CDR2 is YYNGEE. CDR3 nucleotides: TGTGCCAGCAGCGCGTTCTACAATGAGCAGTTCTTC. Amino acid sequence: CASSAFYNEQFF. Drawing the rest from reference TRBV9 and TRBJ2-1, the complete variable domain is DSGVTQTPKHLITATGQRVTLRCSPRSGDLSVYWYQQSLDQGLQFLIQYYNGEERAKGNILERFSAQQFPDLHSELNLSSLELGDSALYFCASSAFYNEQFFGPGTRLTVL.

The V gene is TRBV7-3, the J gene TRBJ2-3; 8 positions agree with TRBD2. Germline loops: CDR1 SGHTA, CDR2 FQGTGA. V dropped 5 bases and J dropped 4; count of bases not matched to a gene: 5. The CDR3 is 14 amino acids. Here the CDR3 reads CASSLGLASDTQYF. CDR3 sequence (DNA): TGTGCCAGCAGCCTCGGACTAGCCTCAGATACGCAGTATTTT. Using reference TRBV7-3 and TRBJ2-3 for the parts outside the CDR3, the full variable domain is GAGVSQTPSNKVTEKGKYVELRCDPISGHTALYWYRQSLGQGPEFLIYFQGTGAADDSGLPNDRFFAVRPEGSVSTLKIQRTERGDSAVYLCASSLGLASDTQYFGPGTRLTVL.

This clonotype was seen once. V usage is TRBV6-6 and J usage is TRBJ1-1; 7 bases map to TRBD1. The CDR3 spans 16 residues. Germline assignment: CDR1 MNHNY and CDR2 SVGAGI (reference sequence). Trimming cost V 2 bases and J 1 base; bases outside gene matches: 7. CDR3 in amino acids: CASSYTPGQRNTEAFF. The CDR3 nucleotides are TGTGCCAGCAGTTACACACCGGGACAGAGGAACACTGAAGCTTTCTTT.

This clonotype was seen only a few times. This chain uses TRBV27 with TRBJ2-3; no clear D. Germline V gene data show CDR1 as MNHEY and CDR2 as SMNVEV (reference sequence). The CDR3 has 14 amino acids. The V gene lost 1 base and the J gene lost 1 base, with 6 bases spanning the gap. The CDR3 is CASSLLGGTDTQYF. The DNA of the CDR3 is TGTGCCAGCAGTTTATTAGGTGGCACAGATACGCAGTATTTT.

The rearrangement joins TRBV28 to TRBJ2-5; D remains unclear. The V gene lost 6 bases and the J gene lost 7 bases, with 18 bases spanning the gap. The CDR3 loop spans 14 amino acids. CDR1 is MDHEN, CDR2 SYDVKM, per germline. The CDR3 nucleotides read TGTGCCAGCAGATCCATTTTCCTCCATGGGACCCAGTACTTC. As protein: CASRSIFLHGTQYF.

This clonotype turned up a few times. The chain carries TRBV3-1 and TRBJ2-1; no clear D. Deletions cut 0 bases from V and 3 bases from J, with 9 bases between. The germline CDR1 and CDR2 sequences are LGHDT and YNNKEL (reference sequence). The CDR3 contains 15 residues. CDR3 region: CASSQDRLDYNEQFF. The DNA for the CDR3 is TGTGCCAGCAGCCAAGACCGACTCGACTACAATGAGCAGTTCTTC.

Regarding this clonotype: Its ends do not fully match the called genes, so a read error is possible. This sequence joins TRBV7-2 and TRBJ2-1, with TRBD2 matching 8 bases. Germline V gives CDR1 SGHTA, CDR2 FQGNSA. The CDR3 length is 12 residues. This chain's CDR3 is CASSPSVGTRSF. CDR3 nucleotide sequence: TGTGCCAGCAGCCCCTCCGTCGGGACTAGGAGTTTC.

V is TRBV28 and J is TRBJ1-1, with a weak D call TRBD1 (6 bases). The CDR3 is 16 amino acids. V was pared by 3 bases and J by 0 bases, with 14 bases between. Per the germline V gene, CDR1 is MDHEN and CDR2 is SYDVKM. The CDR3 DNA follows: TGTGCCAGCAGTTTTTGGGACACTCGGATGAACACTGAAGCTTTCTTT. Translated, it gives CASSFWDTRMNTEAFF.

This chain links TRBV19 with TRBJ2-5; 7 bases fit TRBD1. The CDR3 sequence is 12 residues long. The V segment lost 10 bases and the J segment 5 bases; nucleotides outside the gene matches: 7. Germline values: CDR1 LNHDA, CDR2 SQIVND (reference sequence). The CDR3 nucleotides read TGTGCCACAAACGACAGGGCTGAGACCCAGTACTTC. Its protein product is CATNDRAETQYF.

The chain joins TRBV28 to TRBJ1-6; 7 bases line up with TRBD1. V lost 7 bases to trimming and J lost 7 bases; unmatched junction nucleotides: 4. The germline V gene encodes CDR1 MDHEN and CDR2 SYDVKM. The CDR3 extends over 13 amino acids. CDR3 sequence (DNA): TGTGCCAGCATTCAGGGACAGAATTCACCCCTCCACTTT. The encoded protein is CASIQGQNSPLHF.

The chain uses TRBV10-3 and TRBJ2-1, with 11 bases matching TRBD2. CDR3 length: 16 amino acids. Germline V gene lookup returns CDR1 ENHRY and CDR2 SYGVKD. V was clipped by 4 bases and J by 9 bases; unmatched bases: 11. The DNA for the CDR3 is TGTGCCATCAGTGGCCTTACTAGCGGGAGTTTCGGTGAGCAGTTCTTC. Its translation: CAISGLTSGSFGEQFF.

The rearrangement uses TRBV2 and TRBJ1-2, with D tentatively TRBD1 (5 bases). Germline lookup yields CDR1 SNHLY and CDR2 FYNNEI. The CDR3 consists of 13 residues. This chain's CDR3 is CSAVGTSLYGYTF. The CDR3 region has the DNA TGTTCAGCGGTGGGGACCTCTCTCTATGGCTACACCTTC.

This rearrangement joins TRBV28 to TRBJ2-5; TRBD2 is a possible D gene (6 bases). The CDR3 is 13 amino acids. Per germline, CDR1 MDHEN and CDR2 SYDVKM. V was pared by 7 bases and J by 5 bases, with 14 bases between. The CDR3 loop reads CASTSGGVETQYF. The CDR3 bases are TGTGCCAGCACGTCCGGAGGGGTTGAGACCCAGTACTTC.

The chain recombines TRBV5-5 with TRBJ1-6; no reliable D call. V gave up 0 bases and J gave up 8 bases, with 12 bases separating them. The CDR3 is 15 residues long. From germline, CDR1 is SGHKS and CDR2 YYEKEE (reference sequence). CDR3 sequence (DNA): TGTGCCAGCAGCTTGGAGGGTGGGCCGGATTCACCCCTCCACTTT. Translating gives CASSLEGGPDSPLHF. The whole variable domain, remainder taken from reference TRBV5-5 and TRBJ1-6, is DAGVTQSPTHLIKTRGQQVTLRCSPISGHKSVSWYQQVLGQGPQFIFQYYEKEERGRGNFPDRFSARQFPNYSSELNVNALLLGDSALYLCASSLEGGPDSPLHFGNGTRLTVT.

The chain couples TRBV20-1 to TRBJ2-3, with TRBD2 identical over 13 bases. Germline V lookup: CDR1 DFQATT, CDR2 SNEGSKA (reference sequence). V trimming: 4 bases; J trimming: 3 bases; junction bases outside the gene matches: 13. The CDR3 is made up of 18 amino acids. The CDR3 sequence is CSAIKLAGGPGITDTQYF. CDR3 DNA sequence: TGCAGTGCTATTAAACTAGCGGGAGGGCCAGGAATTACAGATACGCAGTATTTT.

The V and J genes are TRBV9 and TRBJ2-5, with D possibly being TRBD1 or TRBD2 (5 bases each). Germline V gives CDR1 SGDLS, CDR2 YYNGEE. CDR3 size: 13 residues. The V and J ends lost 3 bases and 2 bases respectively, with 8 bases between them. The CDR3 loop is CASSAGPQETQYF. In DNA form, the CDR3 reads TGTGCCAGCAGCGCGGGACCACAAGAGACCCAGTACTTC. Full variable domain (outside the CDR3, taken from reference TRBV9 and TRBJ2-5): DSGVTQTPKHLITATGQRVTLRCSPRSGDLSVYWYQQSLDQGLQFLIQYYNGEERAKGNILERFSAQQFPDLHSELNLSSLELGDSALYFCASSAGPQETQYFGPGTRLLVL.

The J gene is TRBJ2-7, the V gene TRBV20-1; tentatively, D is TRBD1 or TRBD2 (5 bases each). The V gene lost 4 bases and the J gene lost 1 base, with 8 bases spanning the gap. The CDR3 spans 12 residues. The germline CDR1 and CDR2 sequences are DFQATT and SNEGSKA (reference sequence). CDR3 region: CSATGTSYEQYF. The CDR3 DNA reads TGCAGTGCTACAGGGACGTCCTACGAGCAGTACTTC.

CDR3 residues: CASSLGGRLEQPQHF. For the CDR3, the DNA is TGTGCCAGCAGCTTGGGAGGAAGGTTAGAACAGCCCCAGCATTTT. The J gene is TRBJ1-5, the V gene TRBV5-6; D call uncertain. V lost 0 bases and J 7 bases, leaving 14 bases between the germline ends. Germline CDR1 SGHDT, CDR2 YYEEEE. This CDR3 has 15 residues.